This T cell receptor beta chain was retrieved from a study of CD8 T cells in ankylosing spondylitis. Broader study findings: Seemingly distinctive of ankylosing spondylitis blood was a TCR beta motif formed by eight highly homologous variants. Disease-linked clones were reportedly significantly enriched in matched ankylosing spondylitis synovial fluid. In peripheral blood, disease-linked CD8+ clones occurred at relatively low frequencies.

In making TCR beta libraries, quantitative 5'-RACE with molecular barcodes was used. Using its own MiXCR run on the 5' RACE reads, TCRdb lists one record per CDR3 protein. In the table there are around 230,000 distinct CDR3 sequences, 8% to 9.5% of which are singletons. CDR1 and CDR2 from the germline V gene are MNHEY and SVGAGI. This CDR3 spans 18 amino acids. V dropped 0 bases and J dropped 5 bases, with 19 bases sitting between them. This clonotype has ten or more counts. The antigen is unknown. The chain joins TRBV6-5 to TRBJ2-2; D possibly matches TRBD1 or TRBD2 (5 bases each). The sample comprised blood, either unsorted or a sorted T cell fraction (not recorded which). This TCR was recovered from a male donor with ankylosing spondylitis or in good health (not recorded which). The DNA for the CDR3 is TGTGCCAGCAGTTACTCTGGGGGAGCCGGCTGGTGGACCGGGGAGCTGTTTTTT. This encodes CASSYSGGAGWWTGELFF.